These 25 T cell receptor beta chains originate from one sample sequenced in a study of blood T cell repertoires in COVID-19. Sequencing was performed with immunoSEQ multiplex PCR; in TCRdb, only in-frame clones are kept and a portion is missing. Among over 150,000 clones listed, over 80% were seen once. The specimen sequenced was peripheral blood. These receptors were obtained from a woman older than 75 with active or convalescent COVID-19.

In regard to this clone: It may be a read error: a sequence one base away is much more abundant. The sample carries other DNA sequences with the same CDR3. This chain joins TRBV7-8 and TRBJ1-2, with 9 bases aligning to TRBD1. V trimming: 4 bases; J trimming: 2 bases; junction bases outside the gene matches: 2. The CDR3 sequence is 14 residues long. Germline V CDR1 and CDR2: SGHVS, FQNEAQ. CDR3 residues: CASSSGQGNYGYTF. CDR3 bases: TGTGCCAGCAGCTCCGGACAGGGGAACTATGGCTACACCTTC. The complete variable domain, with remaining parts taken from reference TRBV7-8 and TRBJ1-2, reads GAGVSQSPRYKVAKRGQDVALRCDPISGHVSLFWYQQALGQGPEFLTYFQNEAQLDKSGLPSDRFFAERPEGSVSTLKIQRTQQEDSAVYLCASSSGQGNYGYTFGSGTRLTVV.

The genes are TRBV27 and TRBJ1-5; 12 bases agree with TRBD1. Trimming at V came to 6 bases and at J to 1 base, leaving 4 bases not matched to a gene. The CDR3 is 16 residues long. Germline lookup yields CDR1 MNHEY and CDR2 SMNVEV (reference sequence). CDR3 DNA sequence: TGTGCCAGCAGAACCGGGACAGGGGGCAGCAATCAGCCCCAGCATTTT. It yields the protein CASRTGTGGSNQPQHF.

The chain couples TRBV5-1 to TRBJ1-1, with 8 bases aligning to TRBD1. Trimming cost V 6 bases and J 4 bases; bases outside gene matches: 14. CDR1 and CDR2 (germline): SGHRS, YFSETQ. This CDR3 spans 16 amino acids. CDR3 in amino acids: CASTFQGAGRATEAFF. CDR3 coding DNA: TGCGCCAGCACTTTCCAGGGGGCGGGGAGGGCCACTGAAGCTTTCTTT.

V gene TRBV4-2 combines with J gene TRBJ2-2; TRBD2 agrees at 13 bases. Germline V gene data show CDR1 as LGHNA and CDR2 as YNFKEQ. Unmatched junction bases numbered 9, after V lost 2 bases and J lost 0 bases. The CDR3 runs 20 residues. In DNA form, the CDR3 reads TGTGCCAGCAGCCAACTTACTAGCGGGGGGGCGGGACCGAACACCGGGGAGCTGTTTTTT. This codes for CASSQLTSGGAGPNTGELFF.

The chain combines TRBV9 with TRBJ1-2, with D possibly TRBD1 on 5 matching bases. Germline V lookup: CDR1 SGDLS, CDR2 YYNGEE. V shed 3 bases and J shed 0 bases, with 15 bases lying between them. The CDR3 totals 16 residues. CDR3 amino acids: CASSGGVPFPNYGYTF. In DNA, the CDR3 is TGTGCCAGCAGCGGGGGGGTCCCTTTTCCTAACTATGGCTACACCTTC.

CDR3 region: CASALVKGGGGTDTQYF. CDR3 coding DNA: TGTGCCAGCGCCCTGGTGAAAGGGGGAGGGGGCACAGATACGCAGTATTTT. V is TRBV5-4 and J is TRBJ2-3, with D perhaps TRBD2 (7 bases). V was clipped by 7 bases and J by 1 base, with 22 bases between them. The germline CDR1 and CDR2 sequences are SGHNT and YYREEE (reference sequence). This CDR3 comprises 17 residues.

V is TRBV19 and J is TRBJ1-4; perhaps TRBD1 as D (5 bases). Trimming removed 3 bases from V and 3 bases from J, with 8 bases in between. The CDR3 covers 14 residues. CDR1 is LNHDA and CDR2 is SQIVND in the germline V gene (reference sequence). The CDR3, as DNA: TGTGCCAGTAGTATCCAGGGCGCTAATGAAAAACTGTTTTTT. This sequence encodes CASSIQGANEKLFF.

The V call is TRBV4-1, the J call TRBJ1-1, with D perhaps TRBD1 (5 bases). Trimming stripped 0 bases from V and 6 bases from J, with 14 bases between. This CDR3 is 15 amino acids long. CDR1 MGHRA and CDR2 YSYEKL come from the germline V gene. The CDR3 is CASSQESNRGAEAFF. The DNA for the CDR3 is TGCGCCAGCAGCCAAGAATCGAACCGGGGGGCTGAAGCTTTCTTT.

This sequence joins TRBV3-1 (or the pseudogene TRBV3-2) and TRBJ1-5; 9 bases are a match to TRBD1. V dropped 5 bases and J dropped 7; count of bases not matched to a gene: 3. Looked up from germline, CDR1 is LGHDT and CDR2 is YNNKEL (reference sequence). This CDR3 contains 13 residues. CDR3 in amino acids: CASSTGGRQPQHF. The CDR3 DNA reads TGTGCCAGCAGCACAGGGGGCAGACAGCCCCAGCATTTT.

This clone appeared a single time. The rearrangement links TRBV5-6 to TRBJ1-1, with 7 bases fitting TRBD1. Germline trimming cut 4 bases from V and 0 bases from J; bases unmatched to any gene: 6. Germline CDR1 and CDR2: SGHDT and YYEEEE. The CDR3 runs to 15 residues. This CDR3 is CASSRGQHMNTEAFF. The CDR3 nucleotides are TGTGCCAGCAGCCGGGGACAGCACATGAACACTGAAGCTTTCTTT. Drawing the rest from reference TRBV5-6 and TRBJ1-1, the complete variable domain is DAGVTQSPTHLIKTRGQQVTLRCSPKSGHDTVSWYQQALGQGPQFIFQYYEEEERQRGNFPDRFSGHQFPNYSSELNVNALLLGDSALYLCASSRGQHMNTEAFFGQGTRLTVV.

The rearrangement joins TRBV18 to TRBJ2-7; 9 bases agree with TRBD1. V dropped 4 bases and J dropped 6; count of bases not matched to a gene: 7. Germline V gene lookup returns CDR1 KGHSH and CDR2 LQKENI. This CDR3 is 14 amino acids long. The CDR3: CASSLRDREGEQYF. The CDR3, as DNA: TGTGCCAGCTCACTCCGGGACAGGGAGGGCGAGCAGTACTTC.

V gene TRBV6-5 combines with J gene TRBJ1-1, with a tentative D call TRBD1 (5 bases). The V end lost 6 bases, the J end lost 0 bases, and 11 bases lay between the germline ends. This CDR3 has 14 amino acids. The germline V gene encodes CDR1 MNHEY and CDR2 SVGAGI. The CDR3 DNA sequence: TGTGCCAGCAGCTCAGGGTACATGAACACTGAAGCTTTCTTT. Protein product: CASSSGYMNTEAFF.

The chain combines TRBV7-8 with TRBJ1-1; TRBD1 matches at 7 bases. CDR1 and CDR2 (germline): SGHVS, FQNEAQ. Trimming took 1 base from V and 0 from J; bases not matched to a gene: 14. The CDR3 contains 19 residues. The CDR3 loop is CASSLVWRGRGIMNTEAFF. The CDR3 region has the DNA TGTGCCAGCAGCTTAGTTTGGAGAGGCAGGGGGATAATGAACACTGAAGCTTTCTTT. Full variable domain (missing parts from reference TRBV7-8 and TRBJ1-1): GAGVSQSPRYKVAKRGQDVALRCDPISGHVSLFWYQQALGQGPEFLTYFQNEAQLDKSGLPSDRFFAERPEGSVSTLKIQRTQQEDSAVYLCASSLVWRGRGIMNTEAFFGQGTRLTVV.

The chain combines TRBV4-1 with TRBJ1-5; no definite D call. Germline assignment: CDR1 MGHRA and CDR2 YSYEKL. This CDR3 has 16 amino acids. Trimming left V 0 bases short and J 2 bases short, with 11 bases between. The CDR3: CASSQERSSGNQPQHF. In nucleotides, the CDR3 is TGCGCCAGCAGCCAAGAGAGGTCTAGCGGCAATCAGCCCCAGCATTTT.

V gene TRBV11-2 combines with J gene TRBJ2-5, with 7 bases fitting TRBD1. J was trimmed by 5 bases and V by 0 bases; bases with no gene match: 6. Germline CDR1 is SGHAT and CDR2 is FQNNGV. The CDR3 contains 15 residues. CDR3 sequence: CASSLDPGRGETQYF. The DNA of the CDR3 is TGTGCCAGCAGCTTAGATCCCGGCAGGGGGGAGACCCAGTACTTC.

The gene calls are TRBV19 and TRBJ2-7; 8 bases map to TRBD2. The V gene end was trimmed by 5 bases and the J gene end by 2 bases; junction bases not matched to a gene: 2. The germline CDR1 and CDR2 sequences are LNHDA and SQIVND (reference sequence). The CDR3 consists of 13 residues. The chain's CDR3 is CASSAGGTYEQYF. The CDR3 DNA reads as TGTGCCAGTAGTGCGGGGGGAACCTACGAGCAGTACTTC.

The chain recombines TRBV29-1 with TRBJ1-1; maybe TRBD1 (5 bases). The ends were cut back, 5 bases at V and 3 bases at J, with 19 bases in the middle. The CDR3 totals 15 residues. CDR1 is SQVTM, CDR2 ANQGSEA, per germline. The CDR3 coding sequence is TGCAGCGTTCCCCCGCAGGGTCGCCCCGACACTGAAGCTTTCTTT. It encodes CSVPPQGRPDTEAFF.

This sequence joins TRBV3-1 (or the pseudogene TRBV3-2) and TRBJ1-6; possibly TRBD1 for D (5 bases). Trimming pared 0 bases from V and 1 base from J, leaving 10 bases between. Germline CDR1 and CDR2: LGHDT and YNNKEL (reference sequence). The CDR3 extends over 17 amino acids. The CDR3 protein is CASSQEGLLSYNSPLHF. The CDR3 bases are TGTGCCAGCAGCCAAGAGGGGCTCCTTTCCTATAATTCACCCCTCCACTTT.

This clone was recorded a few times. V is TRBV5-1 and J is TRBJ2-4; D perhaps matches TRBD1 (5 bases). The CDR3 sequence is 17 residues long. Trimming took off 0 bases at V and 3 bases at J, with 16 bases between the two ends. Germline values: CDR1 SGHRS, CDR2 YFSETQ. The CDR3 region has the DNA TGCGCCAGCAGCTTGGGTTCAGGGAACGTTGGCAAAAACATTCAGTACTTC. This codes for CASSLGSGNVGKNIQYF.

The chain employs TRBV4-3 and TRBJ1-4; 9 nucleotides align to TRBD1. Germline lookup yields CDR1 LGHNA and CDR2 YSLEER. This CDR3 has 15 amino acids. V was clipped by 4 bases and J by 7 bases; unmatched bases: 7. For the CDR3, the DNA is TGCGCCAGCAGCCCTCGGGACAGGGTGGGTGAAAAACTGTTTTTT. Protein sequence: CASSPRDRVGEKLFF.

This clone turned up a few times. The J gene is TRBJ1-5, the V gene TRBV21-1; the table gives TRBD1 as D, unverified against the DNA. TRBV21-1 is recorded as a pseudogene. This CDR3 comprises 16 residues. CDR3: CASSRDRGISNQPQHF. DNA of the CDR3: TGTGCCAGCAGCAGGGACAGGGGAATAAGCAATCAGCCCCAGCATTTT.

The chain is built from TRBV6-2 or TRBV6-3 and TRBJ1-1, with D perhaps matching TRBD1 (6 bases). V was shortened by 6 bases and J by 11 bases, with 28 bases between the two germline ends. Germline CDR1 and CDR2: MNHEY and SVGEGT. The CDR3 contains 16 residues. The DNA of the CDR3 is TGTGCCAGCAGCCCTACAGGGTTTCGGGCCAAGCCCTCGGCTTTCTTT. Its translation is CASSPTGFRAKPSAFF.

The chain links TRBV7-9 to TRBJ1-3, with TRBD1 as a possible D gene (5 bases). The CDR3 covers 16 residues. The V end lost 1 base, the J end lost 4 bases, and 14 bases lay between the germline ends. Per the germline V gene, CDR1 is SEHNR and CDR2 is FQNEAQ (reference sequence). Written as DNA, the CDR3 is TGTGCCAGCAGCTTAGATGGGGACTTACCGGGAAACACCATATATTTT. It is translated as CASSLDGDLPGNTIYF.

This sequence joins TRBV20-1 and TRBJ2-3, with 8 bases fitting TRBD2. This CDR3 has 11 residues. The V and J ends lost 4 bases and 15 bases, in that order; junction bases with no gene match: 9. Germline V lookup: CDR1 DFQATT, CDR2 SNEGSKA (reference sequence). The DNA of the CDR3 is TGCAGTGCTATCCGGGGGGGCTCGAAATATTTT. Translation: CSAIRGGSKYF.

The chain joins TRBV6-1 to TRBJ1-2; TRBD1 matches 9 bases. This CDR3 is 15 amino acids long. CDR1 and CDR2 from the germline V gene are MNHNS and SASEGT. V was clipped by 2 bases and J by 2 bases; unmatched bases: 3. CDR3 in amino acids: CASSENGQGNYGYTF. DNA for the CDR3: TGTGCCAGCAGTGAAAATGGACAGGGGAACTATGGCTACACCTTC.